The rows below give T cell receptor beta chains drawn from one sample of a study of shared clonotypes between healthy human individuals. Profiled with immunoSEQ multiplex PCR; TCRdb holds only in-frame clones, not every one. The sample consists of millions of clones, approximately 94% of them appearing once. The sequenced sample was naive CD8+ T cells from PBMCs. The receptor source for this set is a man aged 18 to 29 in good health. Some clones in this sample may be carry-over from other donors' samples. Each CDR3 is given with its conserved first and last residue. The order of the fields is V gene, clone size, CDR3 protein. Not every row has a clone size; where given, it reads once, few, many or a size class.

v_call: TRBV4-3
clone_size: once
cdr3_aa: CASSQAGLNEQFF

v_call: TRBV6-5
clone_size: NA
cdr3_aa: CASSYTGEAYEQYF

v_call: TRBV28
clone_size: NA
cdr3_aa: CASRGLSGYTF

v_call: TRBV27
clone_size: NA
cdr3_aa: CASSLGQPISGNTIYF

v_call: TRBV7-9
clone_size: NA
cdr3_aa: CASSISRAPYEQYF

v_call: TRBV5-1
clone_size: NA
cdr3_aa: CASSDLPGDVLF

v_call: TRBV5-5
clone_size: NA
cdr3_aa: CASSLDRGGNEQFF

v_call: TRBV30
clone_size: NA
cdr3_aa: CAWSVRITRDRAEAFF

v_call: TRBV10-1
clone_size: NA
cdr3_aa: CASSVDNYNEQFF

v_call: TRBV27
clone_size: NA
cdr3_aa: CAPEPKRGQGANTEAFF

v_call: TRBV28
clone_size: NA
cdr3_aa: CASSLKYWADRGGNNEQFF

v_call: TRBV7-3
clone_size: NA
cdr3_aa: CASSLGLAGGDEQFF

v_call: TRBV10-3
clone_size: NA
cdr3_aa: CAIKAGGNTGELFF